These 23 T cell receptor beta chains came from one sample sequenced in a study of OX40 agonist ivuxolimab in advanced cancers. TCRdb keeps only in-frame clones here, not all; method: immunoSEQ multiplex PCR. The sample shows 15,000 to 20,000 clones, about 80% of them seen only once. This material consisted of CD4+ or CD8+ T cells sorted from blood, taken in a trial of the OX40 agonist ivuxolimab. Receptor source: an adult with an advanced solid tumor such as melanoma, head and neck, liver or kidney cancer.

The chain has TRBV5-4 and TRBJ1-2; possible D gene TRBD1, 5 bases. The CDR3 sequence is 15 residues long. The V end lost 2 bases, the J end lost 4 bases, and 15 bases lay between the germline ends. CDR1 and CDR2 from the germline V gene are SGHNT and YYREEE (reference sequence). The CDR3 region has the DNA TGTGCCAGCAGCTTTATCGGGGGAAGCGTCTATGGCTACACCTTC. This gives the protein CASSFIGGSVYGYTF.

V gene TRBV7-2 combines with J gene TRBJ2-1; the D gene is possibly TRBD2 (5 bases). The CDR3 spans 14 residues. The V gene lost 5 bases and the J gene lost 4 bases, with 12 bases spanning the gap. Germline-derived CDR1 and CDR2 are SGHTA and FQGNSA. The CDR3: CASSQPGKYNEQFF. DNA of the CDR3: TGTGCCAGCAGCCAACCGGGAAAATACAATGAGCAGTTCTTC.

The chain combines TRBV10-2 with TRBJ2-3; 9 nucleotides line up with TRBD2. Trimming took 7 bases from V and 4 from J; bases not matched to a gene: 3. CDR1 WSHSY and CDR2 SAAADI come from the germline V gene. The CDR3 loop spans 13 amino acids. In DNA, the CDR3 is TGCGCCAGCACGGCGGGGGGGGCAGATACGCAGTATTTT. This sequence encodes CASTAGGADTQYF.

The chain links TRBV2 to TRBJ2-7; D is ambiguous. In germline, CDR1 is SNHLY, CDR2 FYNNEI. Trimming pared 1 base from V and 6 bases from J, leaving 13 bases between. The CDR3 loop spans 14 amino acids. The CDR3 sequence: CASSEGRMLGEQYF. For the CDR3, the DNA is TGTGCCAGCAGTGAAGGTCGGATGTTAGGCGAGCAGTACTTC.

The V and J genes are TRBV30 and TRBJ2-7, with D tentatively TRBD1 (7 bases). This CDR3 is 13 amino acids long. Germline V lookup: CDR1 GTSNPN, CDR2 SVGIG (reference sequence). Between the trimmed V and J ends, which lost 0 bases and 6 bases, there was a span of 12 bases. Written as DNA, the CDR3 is TGTGCCTGGAGTGTAGCAGGGGGGCCCGAGCAGTACTTC. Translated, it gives CAWSVAGGPEQYF.

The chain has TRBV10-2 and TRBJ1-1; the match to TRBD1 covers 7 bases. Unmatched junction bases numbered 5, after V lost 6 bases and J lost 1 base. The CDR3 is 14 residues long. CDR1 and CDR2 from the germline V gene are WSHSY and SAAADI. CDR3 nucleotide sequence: TGCGCCAGCAGGGAACAGGGGACGAACACTGAAGCTTTCTTT. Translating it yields CASREQGTNTEAFF.

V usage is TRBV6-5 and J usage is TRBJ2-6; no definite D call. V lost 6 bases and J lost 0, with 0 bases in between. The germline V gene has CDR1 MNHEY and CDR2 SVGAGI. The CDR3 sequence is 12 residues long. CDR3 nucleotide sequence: TGTGCCAGCAGCTCTGGGGCCAACGTCCTGACTTTC. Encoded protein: CASSSGANVLTF.

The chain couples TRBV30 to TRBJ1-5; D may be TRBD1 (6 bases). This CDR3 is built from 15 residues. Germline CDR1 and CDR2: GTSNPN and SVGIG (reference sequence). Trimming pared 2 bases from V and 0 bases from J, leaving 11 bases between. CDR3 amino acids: CAWSHGTNSNQPQHF. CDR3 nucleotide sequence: TGTGCCTGGAGTCATGGGACAAATAGCAATCAGCCCCAGCATTTT.

The CDR3 sequence is CASSDRPRGRTFYNEQFF. DNA for the CDR3: TGTGCCAGCAGTGATCGTCCTAGGGGCAGGACCTTTTACAATGAGCAGTTCTTC. J is TRBJ2-1 and V is TRBV25-1; possible D gene TRBD1, 5 bases. This CDR3 has 18 amino acids. The germline V gene encodes CDR1 MGHDK and CDR2 SYGVNS. V gave up 3 bases and J gave up 4 bases, with 22 bases separating them. Variable domain in full (rest from reference TRBV25-1 and TRBJ2-1): EADIYQTPRYLVIGTGKKITLECSQTMGHDKMYWYQQDPGMELHLIHYSYGVNSTEKGDLSSESTVSRIRTEHFPLTLESARPSHTSQYLCASSDRPRGRTFYNEQFFGPGTRLTVL.

CDR3 in DNA: TGTGCCACTCCCAGACTCGTTATCTCCTACGAGCAGTACTTC. This sequence encodes CATPRLVISYEQYF. This sequence joins TRBV6-4 and TRBJ2-7, with no clear D. Germline lookup yields CDR1 MRHNA and CDR2 SNTAGT. This CDR3 is built from 14 residues. Trimming cost V 10 bases and J 0 bases, with 16 bases left between them.

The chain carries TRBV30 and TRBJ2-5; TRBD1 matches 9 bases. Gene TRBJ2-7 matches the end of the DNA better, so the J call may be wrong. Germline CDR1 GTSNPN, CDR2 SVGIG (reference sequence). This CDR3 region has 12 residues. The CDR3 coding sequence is TGTGCCTGGGAGCCGGGACAGGGCGAGCAGTACTTC. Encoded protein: CAWEPGQGEQYF.

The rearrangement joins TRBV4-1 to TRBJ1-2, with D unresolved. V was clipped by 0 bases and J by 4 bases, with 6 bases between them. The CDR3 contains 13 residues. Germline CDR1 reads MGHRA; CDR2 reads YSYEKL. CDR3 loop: CASSQDVVYGYTF. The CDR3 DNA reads TGCGCCAGCAGCCAAGATGTGGTCTATGGCTACACCTTC.

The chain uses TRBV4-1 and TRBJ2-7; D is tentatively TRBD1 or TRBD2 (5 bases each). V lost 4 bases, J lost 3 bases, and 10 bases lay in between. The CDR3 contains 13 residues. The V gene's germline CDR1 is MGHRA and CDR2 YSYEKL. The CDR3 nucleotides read TGCGCCAGCAGCCGAGGGACGTTCTACGAGCAGTACTTC. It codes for CASSRGTFYEQYF.

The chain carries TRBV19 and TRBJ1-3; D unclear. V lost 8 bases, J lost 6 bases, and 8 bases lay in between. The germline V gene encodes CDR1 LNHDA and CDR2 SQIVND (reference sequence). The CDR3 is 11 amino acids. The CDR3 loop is CASSAPNTIYF. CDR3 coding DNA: TGTGCCAGTTCAGCTCCAAACACCATATATTTT.

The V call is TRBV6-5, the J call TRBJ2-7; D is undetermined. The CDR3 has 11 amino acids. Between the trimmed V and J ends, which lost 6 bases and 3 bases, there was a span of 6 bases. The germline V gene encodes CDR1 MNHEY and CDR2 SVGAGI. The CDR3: CASSVLYEQYF. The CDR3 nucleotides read TGTGCCAGCAGCGTCCTCTACGAGCAGTACTTC.

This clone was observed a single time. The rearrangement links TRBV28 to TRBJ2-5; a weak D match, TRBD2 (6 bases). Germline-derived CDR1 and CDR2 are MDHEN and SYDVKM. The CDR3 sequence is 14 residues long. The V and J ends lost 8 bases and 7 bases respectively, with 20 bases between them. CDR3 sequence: CASGAVRGSGTQYF. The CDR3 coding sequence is TGTGCCAGCGGGGCCGTTCGGGGGAGTGGGACCCAGTACTTC. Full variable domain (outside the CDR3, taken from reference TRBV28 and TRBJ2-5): DVKVTQSSRYLVKRTGEKVFLECVQDMDHENMFWYRQDPGLGLRLIYFSYDVKMKEKGDIPEGYSVSREKKERFSLILESASTNQTSMYLCASGAVRGSGTQYFGPGTRLLVL.

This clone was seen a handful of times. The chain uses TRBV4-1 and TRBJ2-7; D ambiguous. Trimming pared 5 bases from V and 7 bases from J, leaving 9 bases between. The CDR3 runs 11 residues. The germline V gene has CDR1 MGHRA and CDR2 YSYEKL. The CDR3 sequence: CASSTDGEQYF. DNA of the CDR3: TGCGCCAGCAGCACGGATGGTGAGCAGTACTTC.

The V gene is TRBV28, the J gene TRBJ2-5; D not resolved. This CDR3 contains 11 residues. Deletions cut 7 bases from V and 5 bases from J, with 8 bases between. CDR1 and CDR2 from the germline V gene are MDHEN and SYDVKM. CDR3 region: CASITGETQYF. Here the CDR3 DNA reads TGTGCCAGCATTACTGGGGAGACCCAGTACTTC.

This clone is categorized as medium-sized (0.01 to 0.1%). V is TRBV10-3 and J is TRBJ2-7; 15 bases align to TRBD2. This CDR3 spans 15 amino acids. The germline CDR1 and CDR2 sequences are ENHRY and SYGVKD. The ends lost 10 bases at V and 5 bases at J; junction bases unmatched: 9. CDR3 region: CATKGTSGRLNEQYF. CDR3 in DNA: TGTGCCACTAAAGGGACTAGCGGGAGGCTGAACGAGCAGTACTTC.

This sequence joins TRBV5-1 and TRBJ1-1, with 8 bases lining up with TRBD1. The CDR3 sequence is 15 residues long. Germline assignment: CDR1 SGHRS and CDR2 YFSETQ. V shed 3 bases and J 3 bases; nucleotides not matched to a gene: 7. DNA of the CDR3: TGCGCCAGCAGCTCGAGAACAGGGGGGGACACTGAAGCTTTCTTT. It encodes CASSSRTGGDTEAFF.

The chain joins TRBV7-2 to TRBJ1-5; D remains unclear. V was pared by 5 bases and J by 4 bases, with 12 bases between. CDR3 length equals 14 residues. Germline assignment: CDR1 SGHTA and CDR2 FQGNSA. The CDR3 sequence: CASSKVHGNQPQHF. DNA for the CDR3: TGTGCCAGCAGCAAAGTACACGGGAATCAGCCCCAGCATTTT.

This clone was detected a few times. CDR3 sequence (DNA): TGTGCCAGCAGTTTATCGTGGCAAAGCTCCTACGAGCAGTACTTC. This gives the protein CASSLSWQSSYEQYF. The chain couples TRBV27 to TRBJ2-7; unclear D gene. Trimming took 0 bases from V and 0 from J, leaving 9 bases between them. This CDR3 is built from 15 residues. CDR1 is MNHEY, CDR2 SMNVEV, per germline (reference sequence).

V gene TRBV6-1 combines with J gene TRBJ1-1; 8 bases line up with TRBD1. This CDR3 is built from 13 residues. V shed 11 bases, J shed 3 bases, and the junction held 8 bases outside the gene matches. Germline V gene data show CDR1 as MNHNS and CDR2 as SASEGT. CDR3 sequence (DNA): TGTGCCGGGGGGCAGGGGGCAGACACTGAAGCTTTCTTT. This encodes CAGGQGADTEAFF.